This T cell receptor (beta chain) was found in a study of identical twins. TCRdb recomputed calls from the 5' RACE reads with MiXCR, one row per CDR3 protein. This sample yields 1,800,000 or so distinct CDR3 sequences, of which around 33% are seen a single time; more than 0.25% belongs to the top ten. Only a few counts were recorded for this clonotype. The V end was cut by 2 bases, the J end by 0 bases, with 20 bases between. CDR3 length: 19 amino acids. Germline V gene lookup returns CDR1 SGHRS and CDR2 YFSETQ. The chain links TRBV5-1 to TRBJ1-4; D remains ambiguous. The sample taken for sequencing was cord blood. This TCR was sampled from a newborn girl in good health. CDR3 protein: CASSLGRAPGLATNEKLFF. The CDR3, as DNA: TGCGCCAGCAGCTTAGGACGGGCCCCTGGGTTGGCAACTAATGAAAAACTGTTTTTT.